The sample holds one count of the clone carrying this TCR beta chain. A quantity of roughly 0.5 to 1 ug RNA underwent reverse transcription using random hexamers. MiXCR was run by TCRdb on the immunoSEQ multiplex PCR reads, yielding one entry per CDR3 protein. The sample holds hundreds of thousands of distinct CDR3 sequences, 85% to 95% seen once. The data originate from a study of CD8 T cells in Susac syndrome. Germline V gene data show CDR1 as MNHEY and CDR2 as SVGEGT. The CDR3 has 16 residues. V lost 0 bases, J lost 4 bases, and 13 bases lay in between. The source material was CD4+ T cells from PBMCs. The rearrangement joins TRBV6-2 or TRBV6-3 to TRBJ1-5; perhaps TRBD1 as D (6 bases). The clonotype originates from a human donor with Susac syndrome. The CDR3 DNA reads TGTGCCAGCAGTTACTCGACAGGACTGACTAATCAGCCCCAGCATTTT. Its protein is CASSYSTGLTNQPQHF.